The T cell receptor (beta chain) described here comes from a study of shared clonotypes between healthy human individuals. V gave up 0 bases and J gave up 1 base, with 16 bases separating them. There are 17 residues in the CDR3. Germline CDR1 SGHRS, CDR2 YFSETQ. Profiled with immunoSEQ multiplex PCR; TCRdb holds only in-frame clones, not every one. The profile covers some 2,100,000 clones, with 85% to 95% appearing a single time and 1.5% to 2% taken by the ten largest. Only CD45RO-negative cells positively selected for CCR7 counted as naive CD8 cells, so terminally differentiated effector memory CD45RA+ cells were excluded.

Input material: naive CD8+ T cells from PBMCs. The V and J genes are TRBV5-1 and TRBJ1-1, with D hard to call. The TCR comes from a man younger than 35 in good health. Some clones in this sample may be carry-over from other donors' samples. This CDR3 is CASSLEPGLAANTEAFF. The DNA for the CDR3 is TGCGCCAGCAGCTTGGAGCCAGGCCTCGCCGCGAACACTGAAGCTTTCTTT.